The 20 T cell receptor beta chains given below trace back to one sample, sequenced in a study of immune evolution from preneoplasia to lung adenocarcinoma. The data were produced by immunoSEQ multiplex PCR, yet TCRdb's version contains in-frame clones alone and is incomplete. The sample includes roughly 3,000 clones, around four fifths of them seen just once. The material sequenced was FFPE adjacent normal lung tissue. These receptors all come from a person aged 40 to 49 with lung adenocarcinoma.

This clone was seen just once. The J gene is TRBJ1-2, the V gene TRBV4-1; a weak D match, TRBD1 (6 bases). V dropped 0 bases and J dropped 4 bases, with 6 bases sitting between them. This CDR3 spans 13 amino acids. CDR1 and CDR2 (germline): MGHRA, YSYEKL. CDR3 sequence (DNA): TGCGCCAGCAGCCAAGACAGGGGCTATGGCTACACCTTC. This translates into CASSQDRGYGYTF.

The V call is TRBV29-1, the J call TRBJ1-5, with a tentative D call TRBD1 (6 bases). Trimming cost V 4 bases and J 4 bases, with 14 bases left between them. The CDR3 has 14 amino acids. CDR1 SQVTM and CDR2 ANQGSEA come from the germline V gene. In DNA form, the CDR3 reads TGCAGCGTTGCGACAGGCGGTAGAAATCAGCCCCAGCATTTT. Encoded protein: CSVATGGRNQPQHF.

This chain uses TRBV9 with TRBJ2-3; 7 positions agree with TRBD2. The CDR3 is made up of 15 amino acids. The germline V gene has CDR1 SGDLS and CDR2 YYNGEE. The V segment lost 4 bases and the J segment 1 base; nucleotides outside the gene matches: 6. The CDR3 loop is CASSTERGGTDTQYF. Here the CDR3 DNA reads TGTGCCAGCAGCACCGAGCGGGGCGGCACAGATACGCAGTATTTT.

The chain is built from TRBV11-2 and TRBJ2-3; D gene unclear. The V gene lost 2 bases and the J gene lost 4 bases, with 7 bases spanning the gap. Germline V CDR1 and CDR2: SGHAT, FQNNGV. The CDR3 is made up of 13 amino acids. CDR3 region: CASSLSLSDTQYF. Here the CDR3 DNA reads TGTGCCAGCAGCTTATCCCTCTCAGATACGCAGTATTTT.

V is TRBV5-6 and J is TRBJ2-5, with D perhaps TRBD1 or TRBD2 (5 bases each). V gave up 5 bases and J gave up 1 base, with 9 bases separating them. CDR1 and CDR2 from the germline V gene are SGHDT and YYEEEE. CDR3 length: 13 amino acids. CDR3 sequence reads: CASSRDLQETQYF. In DNA, the CDR3 is TGTGCCAGCAGTCGGGACCTCCAAGAGACCCAGTACTTC.

The chain uses TRBV5-4 and TRBJ2-7, with TRBD2 matching 12 bases. The CDR3 sequence is 17 residues long. Germline V CDR1 and CDR2: SGHNT, YYREEE (reference sequence). The V segment lost 1 base and the J segment 1 base; nucleotides outside the gene matches: 6. The CDR3 nucleotides read TGTGCCAGCAGCTTGACGCTAGCGGGAGGGCTTTCCTACGAGCAGTACTTC. This sequence encodes CASSLTLAGGLSYEQYF.

The rearrangement uses TRBV7-2 and TRBJ2-7; D gene unclear. The CDR3 consists of 14 residues. The germline gives CDR1 SGHTA, CDR2 FQGNSA. Deletions cut 4 bases from V and 0 bases from J, with 10 bases between. The DNA for the CDR3 is TGTGCCAGCAGCTACACGCCTAGCTCCTACGAGCAGTACTTC. Its translation is CASSYTPSSYEQYF.

The V and J genes are TRBV7-3 and TRBJ2-1; 8 bases agree with TRBD2. This CDR3 is 17 amino acids long. CDR1 is SGHTA and CDR2 is FQGTGA in the germline V gene. The V segment lost 5 bases and the J segment 5 bases; nucleotides outside the gene matches: 14. CDR3 DNA: TGTGCCAGCAGCCGGGGGGGCCGAGCGGGAGTGAACAATGAGCAGTTCTTC. Residues: CASSRGGRAGVNNEQFF.

The chain recombines TRBV28 with TRBJ2-1; TRBD1 or TRBD2 may be the D gene (5 bases each). The length of the CDR3 is 14 residues. V was pared by 6 bases and J by 4 bases, with 13 bases between. Germline V CDR1 and CDR2: MDHEN, SYDVKM. The CDR3 region has the DNA TGTGCCAGCAGACCACCCTGGGGGTACAATGAGCAGTTCTTC. This sequence encodes CASRPPWGYNEQFF.

The V call is TRBV7-2, the J call TRBJ1-2; unclear D gene. This CDR3 spans 14 amino acids. Germline V gene sequence: CDR1 SGHTA, CDR2 FQGNSA. V was trimmed by 6 bases and J by 8 bases, leaving 19 bases between them. CDR3 region: CASSAYIEKGGYTF. The CDR3 nucleotides read TGTGCCAGCAGTGCTTATATAGAGAAAGGAGGCTACACCTTC.

V and J are TRBV18 and TRBJ2-7; 8 bases are a match to TRBD2. CDR1 and CDR2 (germline): KGHSH, LQKENI. The CDR3 runs to 16 residues. Trimming at V came to 6 bases and at J to 2 bases, leaving 12 bases not matched to a gene. The CDR3 protein is CASSSLSGRRAYEQYF. CDR3 coding DNA: TGTGCCAGCTCCTCACTAAGCGGGAGAAGGGCCTACGAGCAGTACTTC. Looking up the rest from reference TRBV18 and TRBJ2-7 gives the full variable domain: NAGVMQNPRHLVRRRGQEARLRCSPMKGHSHVYWYRQLPEEGLKFMVYLQKENIIDESGMPKERFSAEFPKEGPSILRIQQVVRGDSAAYFCASSSLSGRRAYEQYFGPGTRLTVT.

This chain joins TRBV9 and TRBJ2-2; TRBD2 matches 9 bases. This CDR3 region has 14 residues. V was pared by 4 bases and J by 7 bases, with 5 bases of the junction left unmatched. From germline, CDR1 is SGDLS and CDR2 YYNGEE. This CDR3 is CASSPLAGNGELFF. CDR3 coding DNA: TGTGCCAGCAGCCCGCTAGCGGGAAACGGGGAGCTGTTTTTT.

The rearrangement links TRBV11-3 to TRBJ2-1, with 8 bases fitting TRBD2. This CDR3 has 16 amino acids. The germline CDR1 and CDR2 sequences are SGHNT and YENEEA. Trimming removed 1 base from V and 4 bases from J; junction bases left unmatched: 6. This CDR3 is CASSLGISGVYNEQFF. CDR3 nucleotide sequence: TGTGCCAGCAGCTTAGGAATTAGCGGGGTTTACAATGAGCAGTTCTTC. The full variable domain, in which reference TRBV11-3 and TRBJ2-1 provide the parts outside the CDR3, is EAGVVQSPRYKIIEKKQPVAFWCNPISGHNTLYWYLQNLGQGPELLIRYENEEAVDDSQLPKDRFSAERLKGVDSTLKIQPAELGDSAVYLCASSLGISGVYNEQFFGPGTRLTVL.

V is TRBV9 and J is TRBJ2-7; D may be TRBD2 (6 bases). Trimming stripped 3 bases from V and 0 bases from J, with 13 bases between. The CDR3 is made up of 15 amino acids. Germline V gives CDR1 SGDLS, CDR2 YYNGEE. The CDR3: CASSAIADSSYEQYF. The CDR3 DNA follows: TGTGCCAGCAGCGCCATAGCGGATAGCTCCTACGAGCAGTACTTC.

The CDR3 sequence: CASSEAGGGATDTQYF. In DNA, the CDR3 is TGTGCCAGCAGTGAAGCGGGCGGGGGGGCCACAGATACGCAGTATTTT. V usage is TRBV6-1 and J usage is TRBJ2-3; 9 bases are shared with TRBD2. V trimming: 0 bases; J trimming: 2 bases; junction bases outside the gene matches: 3. This CDR3 comprises 16 residues. The V gene's germline CDR1 is MNHNS and CDR2 SASEGT.

This clone was seen more than once but under ten times. This chain uses TRBV6-1 with TRBJ1-2; 10 nucleotides match TRBD1. After removal of 7 bases from V and 7 bases from J, the junction contained 12 bases not matched to a gene. Germline V lookup: CDR1 MNHNS, CDR2 SASEGT. There are 15 residues in the CDR3. In DNA form, the CDR3 reads TGTGCCAGCAATCCGACAGGGGGCGCTTATGGTGGCTACACCTTC. Encoded protein: CASNPTGGAYGGYTF.

Only one count was recorded for this clone. The chain links TRBV7-2 to TRBJ2-7, with D possibly matching TRBD1 (6 bases). This CDR3 is 13 amino acids long. Germline V lookup: CDR1 SGHTA, CDR2 FQGNSA. V lost 5 bases and J 6 bases, leaving 14 bases between the germline ends. CDR3 sequence: CASSPLRGIEQYF. DNA for the CDR3: TGTGCCAGCAGCCCACTCAGGGGAATCGAGCAGTACTTC.

The chain is built from TRBV4-1 and TRBJ2-6; maybe TRBD2 (5 bases). Germline V gene sequence: CDR1 MGHRA, CDR2 YSYEKL. The ends were cut back, 3 bases at V and 0 bases at J, with 18 bases in the middle. The CDR3 extends over 19 amino acids. The CDR3 DNA reads as TGCGCCAGCAGCCAGATAGGACTCAAGGACCGCTCTGGGGCCAACGTCCTGACTTTC. Translating it yields CASSQIGLKDRSGANVLTF.

This sequence joins TRBV19 and TRBJ1-1; 8 bases map to TRBD1. Germline V gene lookup returns CDR1 LNHDA and CDR2 SQIVND (reference sequence). V shed 5 bases and J 10 bases; nucleotides not matched to a gene: 9. The CDR3 loop spans 13 amino acids. CDR3: CASSVRQGRTAFF. In DNA, the CDR3 is TGTGCCAGTAGTGTTCGACAGGGGAGAACAGCTTTCTTT.

J is TRBJ1-5 and V is TRBV7-2; possible D gene TRBD1, 5 bases. Per the germline V gene, CDR1 is SGHTA and CDR2 is FQGNSA. The CDR3 is 15 amino acids. V shed 6 bases and J shed 4 bases, with 16 bases lying between them. CDR3 sequence reads: CASSPTGLANQPQHF. The CDR3 bases are TGTGCCAGCAGTCCTACAGGATTGGCAAATCAGCCCCAGCATTTT.